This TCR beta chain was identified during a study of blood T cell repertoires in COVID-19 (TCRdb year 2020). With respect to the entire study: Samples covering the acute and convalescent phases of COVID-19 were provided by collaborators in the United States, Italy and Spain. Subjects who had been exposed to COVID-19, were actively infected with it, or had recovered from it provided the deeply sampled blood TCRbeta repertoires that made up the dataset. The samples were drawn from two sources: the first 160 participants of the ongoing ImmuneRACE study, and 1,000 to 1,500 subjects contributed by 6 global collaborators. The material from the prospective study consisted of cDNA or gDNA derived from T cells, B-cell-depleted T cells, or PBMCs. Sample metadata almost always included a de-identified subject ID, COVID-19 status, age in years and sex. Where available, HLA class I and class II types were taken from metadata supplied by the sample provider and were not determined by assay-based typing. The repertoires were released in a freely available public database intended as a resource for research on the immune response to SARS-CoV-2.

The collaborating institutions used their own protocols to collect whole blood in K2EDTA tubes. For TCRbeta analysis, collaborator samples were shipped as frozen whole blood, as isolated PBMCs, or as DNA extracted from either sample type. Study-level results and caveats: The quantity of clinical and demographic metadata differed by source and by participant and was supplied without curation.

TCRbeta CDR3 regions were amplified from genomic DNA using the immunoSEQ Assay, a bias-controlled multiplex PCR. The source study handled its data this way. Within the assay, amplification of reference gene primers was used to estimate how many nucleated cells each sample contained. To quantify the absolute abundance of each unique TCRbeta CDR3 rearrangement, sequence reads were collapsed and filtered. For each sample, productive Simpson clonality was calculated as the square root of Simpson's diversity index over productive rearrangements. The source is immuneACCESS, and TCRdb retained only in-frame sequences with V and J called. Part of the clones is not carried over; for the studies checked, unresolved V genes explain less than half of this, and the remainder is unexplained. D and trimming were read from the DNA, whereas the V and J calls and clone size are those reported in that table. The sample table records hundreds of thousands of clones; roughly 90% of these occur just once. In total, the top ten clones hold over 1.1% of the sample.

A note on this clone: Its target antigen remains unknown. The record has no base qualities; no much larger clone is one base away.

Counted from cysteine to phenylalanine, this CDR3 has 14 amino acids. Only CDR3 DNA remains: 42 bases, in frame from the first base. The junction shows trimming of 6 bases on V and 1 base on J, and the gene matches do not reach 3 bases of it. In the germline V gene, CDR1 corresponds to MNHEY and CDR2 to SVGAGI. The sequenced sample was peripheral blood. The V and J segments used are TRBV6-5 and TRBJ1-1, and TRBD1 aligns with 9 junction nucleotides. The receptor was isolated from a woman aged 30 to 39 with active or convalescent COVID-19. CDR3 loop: CASRTGGENTEAFF. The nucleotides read TGTGCCAGCAGGACAGGGGGAGAGAACACTGAAGCTTTCTTT.